These 3 T cell receptor beta chains were all obtained from the same sample, sequenced in a study of T cell clones after liver transplantation. Measured with immunoSEQ multiplex PCR; TCRdb has only the in-frame clones, and not every one. This table holds some 70,000 clones, 80% found once. The source material was CD4+ T cells from blood, sampled before liver transplant. The receptor set was obtained from a human donor who received a liver transplant.

V usage is TRBV28 and J usage is TRBJ1-1, with a possible D match to TRBD1 (6 bases). The CDR3 contains 14 residues. V lost 1 base to trimming and J lost 5 bases, with 11 bases between them. The V gene's germline CDR1 is MDHEN and CDR2 SYDVKM. The CDR3 bases are TGTGCCAGCAGTTTATTAGGGGGTGAAACTGAAGCTTTCTTT. Translated, it gives CASSLLGGETEAFF.

The sample holds one count of this clone. The V and J genes are TRBV18 and TRBJ2-7, with 10 bases identical to TRBD1. V lost 2 bases to trimming and J lost 6 bases; unmatched junction nucleotides: 4. Germline CDR1 reads KGHSH; CDR2 reads LQKENI. The CDR3 is made up of 14 amino acids. The CDR3 spells CASSPTDRGIEQYF. DNA of the CDR3: TGTGCCAGCTCACCAACGGACAGGGGGATCGAGCAGTACTTC.

The J gene is TRBJ1-5, the V gene TRBV15; D is unclear. Trimming cost V 0 bases and J 1 base, with 16 bases left between them. The CDR3 is made up of 18 amino acids. Germline loops: CDR1 LNHNV, CDR2 YYDKDF (reference sequence). DNA for the CDR3: TGTGCCACCAGCAGAGATACGTCGCAGATTCTAAGCAATCAGCCCCAGCATTTT. Its protein product is CATSRDTSQILSNQPQHF. Using reference TRBV15 and TRBJ1-5 for the parts outside the CDR3, the full variable domain is DAMVIQNPRYQVTQFGKPVTLSCSQTLNHNVMYWYQQKSSQAPKLLFHYYDKDFNNEADTPDNFQSRRPNTSFCFLDIRSPGLGDTAMYLCATSRDTSQILSNQPQHFGDGTRLSIL.